The subject of this entry is one T cell receptor beta chain. Using immunoSEQ multiplex PCR, the repertoire was profiled, and TCRdb retains in-frame clones only, with some absent. The table includes over 150,000 clones, around 85% detected once. Germline CDR1 is SGHRS and CDR2 is YFSETQ. V was trimmed by 6 bases and J by 7 bases, leaving 14 bases between them. The CDR3 has 13 residues. The source of the sample is a study of cytomegalovirus exposure and HLA in healthy donors. The sample taken for sequencing was PBMCs. The sequence derives from a woman aged 25-40 years in good health and CMV-seronegative. The chain has TRBV5-1 and TRBJ2-1, with D perhaps matching TRBD2 (6 bases). CDR3 sequence reads: CASTSGDGNEQFF. CDR3 sequence (DNA): TGCGCCAGCACCTCGGGAGATGGTAATGAGCAGTTCTTC.